Below are 17 T cell receptor beta chains sequenced from a single sample in a study of T cell repertoires in cytomegalovirus infection. No antigen has been identified for these receptors. TCRdb ran MiXCR on the reads and lists one entry per CDR3 protein. The table lists some 940,000 distinct CDR3 sequences, about a third of them singletons. This specimen consisted of cultured CD8+ T cells from PBMCs, obtained from culture after CMV antigen stimulation. The receptors stem from a human donor in good health (CMV status not recorded). Some clones in this sample may be carry-over from other donors' samples.

The chain has TRBV6-5 and TRBJ2-4; weak D call: TRBD2 (5 bases). V shed 5 bases and J shed 0 bases, with 14 bases lying between them. The CDR3 sequence is 16 residues long. Germline-derived CDR1 and CDR2 are MNHEY and SVGAGI. This chain's CDR3 is CASSMAGPLAKNIQYF. The CDR3 DNA reads as TGTGCCAGCAGTATGGCGGGTCCTCTAGCCAAAAACATTCAGTACTTC.

This clonotype was seen a few times. The chain links TRBV19 to TRBJ2-5, with D perhaps matching TRBD1 (6 bases). This CDR3 contains 14 residues. Germline-derived CDR1 and CDR2 are LNHDA and SQIVND (reference sequence). V lost 3 bases, J lost 3 bases, and 11 bases lay in between. CDR3 in amino acids: CASSITGFEETQYF. The CDR3 coding sequence is TGTGCCAGTAGTATTACAGGGTTTGAAGAGACCCAGTACTTC. Variable domain in full (rest from reference TRBV19 and TRBJ2-5): DGGITQSPKYLFRKEGQNVTLSCEQNLNHDAMYWYRQDPGQGLRLIYYSQIVNDFQKGDIAEGYSVSREKKESFPLTVTSAQKNPTAFYLCASSITGFEETQYFGPGTRLLVL.

The V and J genes are TRBV6-6 and TRBJ1-4; possible D gene TRBD1, 5 bases. The CDR3 spans 16 residues. Between the trimmed V and J ends, which lost 2 bases and 3 bases, there was a span of 13 bases. Germline CDR1 reads MNHNY; CDR2 reads SVGAGI (reference sequence). CDR3 in amino acids: CASSYDSPWANEKLFF. CDR3 coding DNA: TGTGCCAGCAGTTACGACAGCCCCTGGGCTAATGAAAAACTGTTTTTT.

The chain couples TRBV19 to TRBJ2-1, with D tentatively TRBD1 (6 bases). There are 17 residues in the CDR3. Trimming pared 5 bases from V and 5 bases from J, leaving 22 bases between. Germline values: CDR1 LNHDA, CDR2 SQIVND (reference sequence). The CDR3 here is CASSSNRAFLGDNEQFF. CDR3 DNA: TGTGCCAGTAGTTCTAACAGGGCCTTCCTAGGGGACAATGAGCAGTTCTTC.

The chain is built from TRBV18 and TRBJ1-3; D is undetermined. The V end was cut by 5 bases, the J end by 2 bases, with 16 bases between. The CDR3 has 16 amino acids. Germline CDR1 reads KGHSH; CDR2 reads LQKENI. The CDR3 loop reads CASSFTVPATGNTIYF. In DNA, the CDR3 is TGTGCCAGCTCATTCACAGTTCCGGCGACTGGAAACACCATATATTTT.

This clonotype appeared many times. One junction end does not reproduce the germline sequence, and a read error may be involved. The CDR3: CASSPPGEETQYF. CDR3 nucleotide sequence: TGCGCCAGCAGCCCACCGGGTGAAGAGACCCAGTACTTC. V is TRBV18 and J is TRBJ2-5; D call uncertain. CDR3 length equals 13 residues. Per the germline V gene, CDR1 is KGHSH and CDR2 is LQKENI.

As concerns this clonotype: This may come from a read error, since a much larger clone is one base off. The J gene is TRBJ1-5, the V gene TRBV7-2, with D unresolved. CDR1 is SGHTA and CDR2 is FQGNSA in the germline V gene. This CDR3 has 14 residues. This chain's CDR3 is CVSSPPGTGQPQHF. The CDR3 DNA reads TGTGTCAGCAGCCCCCCTGGAACTGGGCAGCCCCAGCATTTT.

A few counts support this clonotype. The V gene is TRBV27, the J gene TRBJ2-1; D gene ambiguous. This CDR3 contains 14 residues. In germline, CDR1 is MNHEY, CDR2 SMNVEV (reference sequence). V lost 4 bases to trimming and J lost 7 bases, with 14 bases between them. CDR3 sequence: CASSWGNLGNEQFF. In DNA, the CDR3 is TGTGCCAGCAGTTGGGGAAATTTGGGAAATGAGCAGTTCTTC.

The CDR3 is CASSSPVDRNTEAFF. In nucleotides, the CDR3 is TGTGCCAGCAGTTCCCCAGTGGACAGGAACACTGAAGCTTTCTTT. V gene TRBV28 combines with J gene TRBJ1-1, with TRBD1 as a possible D gene (6 bases). V was shortened by 4 bases and J by 1 base, with 13 bases between the two germline ends. The germline CDR1 and CDR2 sequences are MDHEN and SYDVKM. This CDR3 comprises 15 residues.

The V and J genes are TRBV9 and TRBJ2-3; TRBD2 matches at 9 bases. V lost 3 bases, J lost 4 bases, and 15 bases stayed unmatched. The V gene's germline CDR1 is SGDLS and CDR2 YYNGEE. The CDR3 is 18 amino acids. CDR3 sequence: CASSERDSGGPGADTQYF. CDR3 nucleotides: TGTGCCAGCAGCGAGCGAGATAGCGGGGGCCCGGGGGCAGATACGCAGTATTTT.

This clonotype came up many times. The chain carries TRBV7-6 and TRBJ2-1; perhaps TRBD2 as D (7 bases). This CDR3 has 15 amino acids. Trimming took 7 bases from V and 4 from J, leaving 17 bases between them. Germline values: CDR1 SGHVS, CDR2 FNYEAQ. The chain's CDR3 is CASTPGGGPYNEQFF. The DNA of the CDR3 is TGTGCCAGCACTCCTGGGGGGGGGCCTTACAATGAGCAGTTCTTC.

This rearrangement joins TRBV9 to TRBJ1-1; no reliable D call. This CDR3 has 14 residues. Germline CDR1 reads SGDLS; CDR2 reads YYNGEE. The ends were cut back, 0 bases at V and 0 bases at J, with 6 bases in the middle. DNA of the CDR3: TGTGCCAGCAGCGTAGTGGATCTGAACACTGAAGCTTTCTTT. Its protein is CASSVVDLNTEAFF.

This clonotype has a handful of counts. The rearrangement links TRBV29-1 to TRBJ1-2; D is uncertain. There are 11 residues in the CDR3. The V gene's germline CDR1 is SQVTM and CDR2 ANQGSEA. V was trimmed by 5 bases and J by 1 base, leaving 5 bases between them. Here the CDR3 DNA reads TGCAGCGTTCCCGGTAACTATGGCTACACCTTC. Protein: CSVPGNYGYTF.

This clonotype has more than one count but fewer than ten. The V call is TRBV4-1, the J call TRBJ2-5; either TRBD1 or TRBD2 may fit D (6 bases each). Trimming stripped 2 bases from V and 1 base from J, with 14 bases between. CDR1 and CDR2 (germline): MGHRA, YSYEKL. There are 16 residues in the CDR3. In DNA, the CDR3 is TGCGCCAGCAGCCAAAAGGAGGGGGGAGCCCAAGAGACCCAGTACTTC. This gives the protein CASSQKEGGAQETQYF.

The genes are TRBV6-6 and TRBJ2-1; D could derive from TRBD1 or TRBD2 (6 bases each). The ends were cut back, 7 bases at V and 4 bases at J, with 20 bases in the middle. Germline CDR1 MNHNY, CDR2 SVGAGI (reference sequence). This CDR3 is built from 16 residues. DNA of the CDR3: TGTGCCAGCACCTCTCCGGGGGCCGAGGGATACAATGAGCAGTTCTTC. Its translation is CASTSPGAEGYNEQFF.

In its sample, this clonotype was seen many times. The rearrangement joins TRBV7-2 to TRBJ1-5; 9 nucleotides align to TRBD1. The CDR3 is 17 amino acids. Trimming cost V 5 bases and J 1 base; bases outside gene matches: 9. Germline CDR1 SGHTA, CDR2 FQGNSA. The CDR3 DNA reads as TGTGCCAGCAGCAAGCGGGACAGGGTAGGGAGCAATCAGCCCCAGCATTTT. Translating gives CASSKRDRVGSNQPQHF.

The table lists this clonotype with many counts. This chain links TRBV7-8 with TRBJ2-7, with D uncertain. V was pared by 4 bases and J by 0 bases, with 13 bases between. CDR3 size: 15 residues. CDR1 is SGHVS, CDR2 FQNEAQ, per germline. Written as DNA, the CDR3 is TGTGCCAGCAGCTCGGTGGACGTAAGCTCCTACGAGCAGTACTTC. The encoded protein is CASSSVDVSSYEQYF.